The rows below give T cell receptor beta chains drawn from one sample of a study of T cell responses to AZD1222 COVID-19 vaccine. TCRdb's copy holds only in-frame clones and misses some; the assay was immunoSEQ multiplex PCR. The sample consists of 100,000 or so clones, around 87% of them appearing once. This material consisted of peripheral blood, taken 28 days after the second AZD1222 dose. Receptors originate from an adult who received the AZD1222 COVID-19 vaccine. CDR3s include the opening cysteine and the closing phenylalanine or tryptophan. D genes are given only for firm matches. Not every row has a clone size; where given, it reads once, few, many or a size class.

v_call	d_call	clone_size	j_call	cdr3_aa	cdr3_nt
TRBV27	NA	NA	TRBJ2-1	CASSLLTEDNEQFF	TGTGCCAGCAGTTTATTGACAGAGGACAATGAGCAGTTCTTC
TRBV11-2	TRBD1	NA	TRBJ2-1	CASSVRGQERNEQFF	TGTGCCAGCAGCGTCAGGGGGCAGGAGAGAAATGAGCAGTTCTTC
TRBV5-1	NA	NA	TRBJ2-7	CASSLVSGLGREQYF	TGCGCCAGCAGCTTGGTATCCGGGCTCGGAAGGGAGCAGTACTTC
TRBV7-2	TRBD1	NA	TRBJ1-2	CASSLDRGQDYTF	TGTGCCAGCAGCTTGGACAGGGGGCAAGACTACACCTTC
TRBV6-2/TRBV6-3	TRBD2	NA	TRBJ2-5	CASSYSATSGMIGTQYF	TGTGCCAGCAGTTACTCGGCGACTAGCGGGATGATAGGGACCCAGTACTTC
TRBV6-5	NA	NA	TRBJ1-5	CASSLTGLSNQPQHF	TGTGCCAGCAGTCTGACGGGCCTTAGCAATCAGCCCCAGCATTTT
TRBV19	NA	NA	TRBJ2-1	CASSIPTGLYNEQFF	TGTGCCAGTAGTATTCCTACGGGTCTTTACAATGAGCAGTTCTTC
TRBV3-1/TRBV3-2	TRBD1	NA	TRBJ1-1	CASSPNGQGWSEAFF	TGTGCCAGCAGCCCTAATGGACAGGGATGGAGTGAAGCTTTCTTT
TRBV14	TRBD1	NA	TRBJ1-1	CASSQGTGGTEAFF	TGTGCCAGCAGCCAAGGGACAGGGGGCACTGAAGCTTTCTTT
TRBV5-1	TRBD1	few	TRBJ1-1	CASSPTGAGDEAFF	TGCGCCAGCAGCCCGACAGGGGCTGGGGATGAAGCTTTCTTT
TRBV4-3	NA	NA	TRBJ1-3	CASSHLLGPNATIYF	TGCGCCAGCAGCCACCTTCTCGGACCAAACGCCACCATATATTTT
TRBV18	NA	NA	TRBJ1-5	CASSPVTREQPQHF	TGTGCCAGCTCACCGGTCACGAGGGAACAGCCCCAGCATTTT
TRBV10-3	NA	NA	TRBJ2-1	CAISAGRDGDEQFF	TGTGCCATCAGTGCGGGGCGGGATGGGGATGAGCAGTTCTTC
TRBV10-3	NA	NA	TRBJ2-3	CAISDQEQTDTQYF	TGTGCCATCAGTGATCAGGAACAGACAGATACGCAGTATTTT
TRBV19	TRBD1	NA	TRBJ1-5	CASSGGDSNNQPQHF	TGTGCCAGTAGTGGGGGGGACAGTAACAATCAGCCCCAGCATTTT
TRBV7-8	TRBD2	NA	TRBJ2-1	CASTGGGPYNEQFF	TGTGCCAGCACGGGGGGGGGCCCCTACAATGAGCAGTTCTTC
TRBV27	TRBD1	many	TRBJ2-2	CASSLYGQGLNTGELFF	TGTGCCAGCAGTTTATACGGACAGGGGTTGAACACCGGGGAGCTGTTTTTT
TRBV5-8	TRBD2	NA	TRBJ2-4	CASSLLAGLAKNIQYF	TGTGCCAGCAGCCTCCTAGCGGGGCTAGCCAAAAACATTCAGTACTTC
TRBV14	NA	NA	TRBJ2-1	CASSLSGEYNEQFF	TGTGCCAGCAGCCTTTCAGGGGAATACAATGAGCAGTTCTTC
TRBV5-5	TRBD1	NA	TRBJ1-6	CASSLTGESPLHF	TGTGCCAGCAGCTTGACAGGGGAATCACCCCTCCACTTT
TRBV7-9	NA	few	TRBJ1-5	CASSFGTLNSNQPQHF	TGTGCCAGCAGCTTCGGGACACTGAATAGCAATCAGCCCCAGCATTTT
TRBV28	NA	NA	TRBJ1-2	CASSLDVYGYTF	TGTGCCAGCAGTTTAGATGTCTATGGCTACACCTTC
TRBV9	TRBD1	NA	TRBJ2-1	CASSVGTGVHNEQFF	TGTGCCAGCAGCGTAGGGACAGGGGTCCACAATGAGCAGTTCTTC
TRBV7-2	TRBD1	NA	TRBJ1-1	CASSLGQALGTEAFF	TGTGCCAGCAGCCTCGGACAGGCATTGGGGACTGAAGCTTTCTTT
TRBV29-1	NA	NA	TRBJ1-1	CSVGSSSYTEAFF	TGCAGCGTTGGGTCAAGCTCCTACACTGAAGCTTTCTTT
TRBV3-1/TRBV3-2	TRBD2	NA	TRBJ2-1	CASSGGGLALPSYNEQFF	TGTGCCAGCAGCGGAGGGGGACTAGCGCTCCCCTCCTACAATGAGCAGTTCTTC
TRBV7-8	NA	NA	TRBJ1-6	CASRGDLDSPLHF	TGTGCCAGCAGGGGGGACCTGGATTCACCCCTCCACTTT
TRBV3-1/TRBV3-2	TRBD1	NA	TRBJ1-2	CASSQRDRGHGYTF	TGTGCCAGCAGCCAAAGGGACAGGGGGCATGGCTACACCTTC
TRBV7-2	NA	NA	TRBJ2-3	CASTLSRGRTDTQYF	TGTGCCAGCACCTTGTCTCGGGGCCGCACAGATACGCAGTATTTT
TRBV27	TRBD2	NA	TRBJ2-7	CASSPRLAGDDEQYF	TGTGCCAGCAGTCCCAGACTAGCGGGAGACGACGAGCAGTACTTC
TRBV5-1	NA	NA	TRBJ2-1	CASSLATYNEQFF	TGCGCCAGCAGCTTGGCAACATACAATGAGCAGTTCTTC
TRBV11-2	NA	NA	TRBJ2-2	CASTGGWVRAGELFF	TGTGCCTCCACTGGGGGTTGGGTTCGCGCCGGGGAGCTGTTTTTT
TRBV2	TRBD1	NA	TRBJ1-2	CASNAGTGDYGYTF	TGTGCCAGCAACGCTGGGACAGGGGACTATGGCTACACCTTC
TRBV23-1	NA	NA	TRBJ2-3	CASSPQSLWTQYF	TGCGCCAGCAGTCCCCAGTCCCTGTGGACGCAGTATTTT
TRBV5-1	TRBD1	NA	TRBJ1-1	CASSLEGATGEAFF	TGCGCCAGCAGCCTTGAGGGGGCAACAGGGGAAGCTTTCTTT
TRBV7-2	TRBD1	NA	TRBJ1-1	CASSRTGVVTEAFF	TGTGCCAGCAGCCGGACAGGGGTGGTCACTGAAGCTTTCTTT
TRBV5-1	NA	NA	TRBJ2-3	CASGLGQSSTDTQYF	TGCGCCAGCGGGTTAGGCCAATCTAGCACAGATACGCAGTATTTT
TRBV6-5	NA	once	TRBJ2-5	CASRGSWGPETQYF	TGTGCCAGCCGGGGAAGCTGGGGGCCAGAGACCCAGTACTTC
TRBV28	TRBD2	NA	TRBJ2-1	CASRTSGTNVQFF	TGTGCCAGCAGGACCTCCGGGACTAACGTGCAGTTCTTC
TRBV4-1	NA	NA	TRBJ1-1	CASSAGMNTEAFF	TGCGCCAGCAGCGCGGGCATGAACACTGAAGCTTTCTTT